Below, one TCR beta chain is given with its context. No cognate antigen has been identified for it. Base qualities are missing; no much larger clone stands one base away. TCRbeta CDR3 regions were amplified from genomic DNA using the immunoSEQ Assay, a bias-controlled multiplex PCR. Under the source paper's analysis protocol: Within the assay, amplification of reference gene primers was used to estimate how many nucleated cells each sample contained. To quantify the absolute abundance of each unique TCRbeta CDR3 rearrangement, sequence reads were collapsed and filtered. For each sample, productive Simpson clonality was calculated by taking the square root of Simpson's diversity index across productive rearrangements. TCRdb took over this immuneACCESS table, retaining in-frame rearrangements with V and J assigned. Such tables are incomplete; in checked studies, under half of the missing clones stem from an unresolved V gene, and the remainder is unexplained. D and trimming were read from the DNA, whereas the V and J calls and clone size are those reported in that table. For this sample the table gives some 240,000 clones, of which about 90% were detected only once. Of the sample, approximately 7.6% falls within the top ten clones.

Another Seattle source contributed samples from volunteer blood donors who had recovered from COVID-19. Each collaborating institution followed its own protocols to collect whole blood in K2EDTA tubes. Collaborator samples were shipped for TCRbeta analysis as frozen whole blood, isolated PBMCs, or DNA extracted from either sample type. Here V drops 5 bases and J drops 8 bases, and the junction holds 5 bases not matched to any gene. Looking up the germline V gene yields CDR1 SGHVS and CDR2 FQNEAQ. From cysteine to phenylalanine, the CDR3 is 14 amino acids long. Only CDR3 DNA remains: 42 bases, in frame from the first base. The data were taken from a study of blood T cell repertoires in COVID-19 (dated by TCRdb to 2018 to 2020). Looking at the study overall: The collaborator samples originated in the United States, Italy and Spain and spanned the acute and convalescent phases of COVID-19. The sample metadata nearly always contained a de-identified subject ID, COVID-19 status, age in years and sex. Subjects who had been exposed to COVID-19, were actively infected with it, or had recovered from it provided the deeply sampled blood TCRbeta repertoires that made up the dataset. The prospective study material was composed of cDNA or gDNA derived from T cells, B-cell-depleted T cells, or PBMCs. The samples were drawn from two sources: the first 160 participants of the ongoing ImmuneRACE study, and 1,200 or so subjects contributed by 6 global collaborators. Where HLA class I and class II types were available, the types were taken from metadata supplied by the sample provider, not from assay-based typing. The repertoires were released in a freely available public database intended as a resource for research on the immune response to SARS-CoV-2. The paper's findings and limits, for the study overall: The quantity of clinical and demographic metadata differed by source and by participant and was supplied without curation.

The chain couples TRBV7-8 to TRBJ1-6; 8 bases in the junction line up with TRBD1. Sequenced: peripheral blood. The clonotype originates from a man between 60 and 75 years old who had recovered from COVID-19. The bases read TGTGCCAGCAGCAAACAGGGGGAATATTCACCCCTCCACTTT. Its amino acids are CASSKQGEYSPLHF.